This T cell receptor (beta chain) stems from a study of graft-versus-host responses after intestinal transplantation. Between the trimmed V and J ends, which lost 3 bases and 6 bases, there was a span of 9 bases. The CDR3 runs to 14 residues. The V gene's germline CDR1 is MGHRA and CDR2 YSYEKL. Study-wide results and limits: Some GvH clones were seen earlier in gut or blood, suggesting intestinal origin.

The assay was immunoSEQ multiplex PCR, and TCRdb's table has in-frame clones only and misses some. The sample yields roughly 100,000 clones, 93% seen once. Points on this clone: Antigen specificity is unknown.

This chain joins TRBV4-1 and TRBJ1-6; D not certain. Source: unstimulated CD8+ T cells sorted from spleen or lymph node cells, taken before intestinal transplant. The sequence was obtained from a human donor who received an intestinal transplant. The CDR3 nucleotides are TGCGCCAGCAGCCACAACGCAGGTAATTCACCCCTCCACTTT. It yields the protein CASSHNAGNSPLHF.